This record concerns one T cell receptor (beta chain) sequence. In the authors' methods: Estimation of nucleated cell counts was performed using reference gene primer amplification. Some clones are missing from TCRdb's copy, which holds only in-frame ones; the method was immunoSEQ multiplex PCR. The DNA was the basis for D and trimming; V, J and clone size are from that table. The data hold roughly 230,000 clones, with approximately 81% observed a single time. The data derive from a study of blood T cell repertoires in COVID-19. Study background: COVID-19 samples collected from the United States, Italy and Spain covered acute and convalescent phases. T cells, B-cell-depleted T cells, or PBMCs provided the cDNA or gDNA that served as material.

This TCR was sampled from a man in his forties with acute or convalescent COVID-19. The material sequenced was peripheral blood.

The CDR3: CASTTGPGTNYGYTF. CDR3 nucleotides: TGTGCCAGCACCACAGGACCCGGCACTAACTATGGCTACACCTTC. The V call is TRBV6-5, the J call TRBJ1-2, with a tentative D call TRBD1 (5 bases). CDR3 length: 15 amino acids. CDR1 and CDR2 (germline): MNHEY, SVGAGI. The V end lost 7 bases, the J end lost 0 bases, and 15 bases lay between the germline ends.